These 27 T cell receptor beta chains were sequenced from one sample in a study of blood T cell repertoires in COVID-19. Repertoires were generated with immunoSEQ multiplex PCR, while TCRdb's copy carries only in-frame clones and drops some. The repertoire holds more than 75,000 clones, with 80% to 90% as singletons. The sample was peripheral blood. The receptors stem from an elderly man with active or convalescent COVID-19.

The chain recombines TRBV30 with TRBJ1-3, with 8 bases that match TRBD1. Trimming cost V 4 bases and J 1 base; bases outside gene matches: 18. This CDR3 is built from 19 residues. Per the germline V gene, CDR1 is GTSNPN and CDR2 is SVGIG (reference sequence). The chain's CDR3 is CAWNLGTGFMGGSGNTIYF. In nucleotides, the CDR3 is TGTGCCTGGAACCTCGGGACAGGATTCATGGGGGGTTCTGGAAACACCATATATTTT.

The V call is TRBV7-2, the J call TRBJ1-5, with D possibly TRBD1 on 5 matching bases. V was clipped by 1 base and J by 4 bases, with 8 bases between them. The CDR3 is 14 amino acids. Germline assignment: CDR1 SGHTA and CDR2 FQGNSA. The CDR3 DNA follows: TGTGCCAGCAGCTTAGGGGGGGGGAATCAGCCCCAGCATTTT. Translation: CASSLGGGNQPQHF.

The chain has TRBV29-1 and TRBJ1-5; D might be TRBD1 (5 bases). V gave up 7 bases and J gave up 5 bases, with 15 bases separating them. The CDR3 contains 13 residues. CDR1 SQVTM and CDR2 ANQGSEA come from the germline V gene. CDR3 in DNA: TGCAGCGCCTTATCAGGGTTCGATCAGCCCCAGCATTTT. This translates into CSALSGFDQPQHF.

V usage is TRBV7-2 and J usage is TRBJ2-3; 9 positions match TRBD1. Germline V gene sequence: CDR1 SGHTA, CDR2 FQGNSA. With V trimmed by 5 bases and J by 4 bases, 4 bases remained unmatched. The CDR3 length is 14 residues. CDR3 bases: TGTGCCAGCAGCGGGGACAGGGTCGCAGATACGCAGTATTTT. Its translation: CASSGDRVADTQYF.

The rearrangement uses TRBV11-3 and TRBJ2-1; a possible D gene is TRBD2 (5 bases). The CDR3 runs to 14 residues. The germline CDR1 and CDR2 sequences are SGHNT and YENEEA. V was trimmed by 5 bases and J by 5 bases, leaving 13 bases between them. The CDR3 DNA reads TGTGCCAGCAGCCCTACCGCGGGTAACAATGAGCAGTTCTTC. This gives the protein CASSPTAGNNEQFF.

This rearrangement joins TRBV18 to TRBJ2-7, with D uncertain. CDR1 and CDR2 from the germline V gene are KGHSH and LQKENI. The CDR3 has 17 amino acids. Trimming pared 5 bases from V and 0 bases from J, leaving 20 bases between. The CDR3 region is CASSLRPEPRSSYEQYF. The CDR3 DNA is TGTGCCAGCTCATTACGCCCGGAGCCGCGGAGCTCCTACGAGCAGTACTTC.

This clone was picked up one time. CDR3 bases: TGTGCCAGCAGTGAATTCCGGAGCAATCAGCCCCAGCATTTT. The encoded protein is CASSEFRSNQPQHF. V is TRBV6-1 and J is TRBJ1-5, with D uncertain. Trimming stripped 2 bases from V and 1 base from J, with 6 bases between. The CDR3 is 14 residues long. Germline-derived CDR1 and CDR2 are MNHNS and SASEGT.

About this clone: Compared with germline, one end of the junction differs, possibly owing to a read error. This sequence joins TRBV7-7 and TRBJ2-2; 8 nucleotides agree with TRBD1. CDR1 and CDR2 (germline): SSHAT, FNYEAQ (reference sequence). This CDR3 is 14 amino acids long. CDR3 in amino acids: CASSPQGAGGELFF. The CDR3, as DNA: TGTGCTAGCAGCCCGCAGGGGGCGGGCGGGGAGCTGTTTTTT.

This clone came up once. The CDR3, as DNA: TGTGCCACCGCGGAATCGGGACAGGGCTACGAGCAGTACTTC. Protein product: CATAESGQGYEQYF. The V call is TRBV7-2, the J call TRBJ2-7; 9 nucleotides align to TRBD1. V lost 10 bases and J lost 3; bases outside the gene matches: 10. This CDR3 spans 14 amino acids. The V gene's germline CDR1 is SGHTA and CDR2 FQGNSA.

The CDR3 region has the DNA TGTGCCAGCAGCTTAGTGTCTGAGGGTAGCAATCAGCCCCAGCATTTT. Protein: CASSLVSEGSNQPQHF. The chain is built from TRBV11-2 and TRBJ1-5, with unresolved D. V dropped 1 base and J dropped 0 bases, with 10 bases sitting between them. The germline CDR1 and CDR2 sequences are SGHAT and FQNNGV. The CDR3 length is 16 residues.

Here the CDR3 DNA reads TGCGCCAGCAGCAACAGGGGGCGCTGGGATGGCTACACCTTC. Its translation is CASSNRGRWDGYTF. The J gene is TRBJ1-2, the V gene TRBV5-1; 9 nucleotides agree with TRBD1. Per the germline V gene, CDR1 is SGHRS and CDR2 is YFSETQ. The CDR3 is 14 residues long. Trimming took 4 bases from V and 6 from J; bases not matched to a gene: 7.

In this sample, this clone turned up once. The chain combines TRBV5-6 with TRBJ1-2, with D possibly TRBD1 on 6 matching bases. Germline V gene sequence: CDR1 SGHDT, CDR2 YYEEEE. This CDR3 region has 14 residues. The V and J ends lost 0 bases and 5 bases respectively, with 11 bases between them. The CDR3 bases are TGTGCCAGCAGCTTGGTTGGACAGAATTATGGCTACACCTTC. This gives the protein CASSLVGQNYGYTF. The entire variable domain, with the rest obtained from reference TRBV5-6 and TRBJ1-2, is as follows: DAGVTQSPTHLIKTRGQQVTLRCSPKSGHDTVSWYQQALGQGPQFIFQYYEEEERQRGNFPDRFSGHQFPNYSSELNVNALLLGDSALYLCASSLVGQNYGYTFGSGTRLTVV.

The chain is built from TRBV2 and TRBJ1-3; possible D gene TRBD1, 6 bases. V lost 4 bases to trimming and J lost 0 bases, with 13 bases between them. The CDR3 is 16 amino acids. The germline V gene encodes CDR1 SNHLY and CDR2 FYNNEI. The CDR3 sequence is CASSGGAGGSGNTIYF. The CDR3 bases are TGTGCCAGCAGTGGGGGGGCGGGGGGCTCTGGAAACACCATATATTTT. Full variable domain (outside the CDR3, taken from reference TRBV2 and TRBJ1-3): EPEVTQTPSHQVTQMGQEVILRCVPISNHLYFYWYRQILGQKVEFLVSFYNNEISEKSEIFDDQFSVERPDGSNFTLKIRSTKLEDSAMYFCASSGGAGGSGNTIYFGEGSWLTVV.

This sequence joins TRBV7-2 and TRBJ2-3; no clear D. V was pared by 1 base and J by 2 bases, with 10 bases between. The germline gives CDR1 SGHTA, CDR2 FQGNSA. The CDR3 is 15 residues long. In nucleotides, the CDR3 is TGTGCCAGCAGCTTAGTGCCCACAGACACAGATACGCAGTATTTT. Its protein product is CASSLVPTDTDTQYF.

The rearrangement joins TRBV15 to TRBJ2-5; 7 bases fit TRBD2. V dropped 5 bases and J dropped 5; count of bases not matched to a gene: 11. This CDR3 region has 15 residues. CDR1 LNHNV and CDR2 YYDKDF come from the germline V gene (reference sequence). The CDR3 region is CATSPLAGAGETQYF. CDR3 nucleotides: TGTGCCACCAGCCCCCTCGCGGGAGCCGGGGAGACCCAGTACTTC. The whole variable domain, remainder taken from reference TRBV15 and TRBJ2-5, is DAMVIQNPRYQVTQFGKPVTLSCSQTLNHNVMYWYQQKSSQAPKLLFHYYDKDFNNEADTPDNFQSRRPNTSFCFLDIRSPGLGDTAMYLCATSPLAGAGETQYFGPGTRLLVL.

This chain connects TRBV30 to TRBJ2-1; TRBD1 agrees at 7 bases. V was pared by 7 bases and J by 8 bases, with 17 bases of the junction left unmatched. CDR3 length: 15 residues. Germline V gene sequence: CDR1 GTSNPN, CDR2 SVGIG (reference sequence). The CDR3 DNA reads TGTGCCTACAGAGTTCCAGAAGGGGGCGGTTATGAGCAGTTCTTC. It encodes CAYRVPEGGGYEQFF.

The DNA of the CDR3 is TGTGCCAGCAGCTTAGCGTCAGAGAACACTGAAGCTTTCTTT. This gives the protein CASSLASENTEAFF. The chain combines TRBV7-2 with TRBJ1-1, with D uncertain. CDR3 length equals 14 residues. Deletions cut 0 bases from V and 1 base from J, with 6 bases between. CDR1 and CDR2 from the germline V gene are SGHTA and FQGNSA.

CDR3 sequence: CASSVAGIQETQYF. The CDR3 DNA reads TGTGCCAGCAGTGTCGCAGGGATACAAGAGACCCAGTACTTC. The V and J genes are TRBV25-1 and TRBJ2-5, with D tentatively TRBD1 (5 bases). Trimming removed 4 bases at V and 2 bases at J, with 11 bases between. Per the germline V gene, CDR1 is MGHDK and CDR2 is SYGVNS. The CDR3 totals 14 residues.

The chain has TRBV5-1 and TRBJ1-2; 7 nucleotides align to TRBD1. CDR3 length: 15 residues. V was clipped by 1 base and J by 1 base; unmatched bases: 4. Germline V gene sequence: CDR1 SGHRS, CDR2 YFSETQ. The CDR3 loop is CASSLIGQDNYGYTF. The CDR3 nucleotides read TGCGCCAGCAGCTTGATAGGACAGGATAACTATGGCTACACCTTC. The entire variable domain, with the rest obtained from reference TRBV5-1 and TRBJ1-2, is as follows: KAGVTQTPRYLIKTRGQQVTLSCSPISGHRSVSWYQQTPGQGLQFLFEYFSETQRNKGNFPGRFSGRQFSNSRSEMNVSTLELGDSALYLCASSLIGQDNYGYTFGSGTRLTVV.

The chain links TRBV19 to TRBJ1-1, with D possibly TRBD1 on 6 matching bases. This CDR3 has 13 amino acids. Per germline, CDR1 LNHDA and CDR2 SQIVND (reference sequence). Trimming pared 4 bases from V and 4 bases from J, leaving 10 bases between. This CDR3 is CASSTQGVTEAFF. The CDR3 DNA sequence: TGTGCCAGTAGTACACAGGGTGTCACTGAAGCTTTCTTT.

V is TRBV10-3 and J is TRBJ1-2, with D unresolved. Germline V lookup: CDR1 ENHRY, CDR2 SYGVKD. Trimming left V 4 bases short and J 6 bases short, with 9 bases between. The CDR3 runs to 12 residues. The DNA of the CDR3 is TGTGCCATCAGTGGCAACGGGGATGGCTACACCTTC. Translated, it gives CAISGNGDGYTF.

The chain recombines TRBV5-4 with TRBJ1-2; D call uncertain. The CDR3 is 11 residues long. Germline values: CDR1 SGHNT, CDR2 YYREEE (reference sequence). The V and J ends lost 0 bases and 7 bases respectively, with 4 bases between them. In DNA, the CDR3 is TGTGCCAGCAGCTTGGGCAGTGGCTACACCTTC. This encodes CASSLGSGYTF.

The chain employs TRBV7-2 and TRBJ2-3; 11 bases are shared with TRBD2. The germline CDR1 and CDR2 sequences are SGHTA and FQGNSA. This CDR3 contains 16 residues. Trimming took 4 bases from V and 3 from J; bases not matched to a gene: 6. This CDR3 is CASSSRTSGLTDTQYF. The CDR3 DNA is TGTGCCAGCAGCTCCCGGACTAGCGGGTTGACAGATACGCAGTATTTT.

This chain links TRBV11-2 with TRBJ1-1; a possible D gene is TRBD1 (5 bases). CDR1 SGHAT and CDR2 FQNNGV come from the germline V gene. V was clipped by 4 bases and J by 3 bases, with 24 bases between them. CDR3 length: 18 amino acids. In nucleotides, the CDR3 is TGTGCCAGCAGCTCGTGGGCCGGGGGACCCCGGATATACACTGAAGCTTTCTTT. Amino acids: CASSSWAGGPRIYTEAFF.

The CDR3 DNA is TGTGCCAGCAGCCCGGGCGGGGGACTAGCGGGAGGCAGCACCGGGGAGCTGTTTTTT. As protein: CASSPGGGLAGGSTGELFF. The chain employs TRBV5-4 and TRBJ2-2; 15 bases align to TRBD2. The germline gives CDR1 SGHNT, CDR2 YYREEE (reference sequence). Germline trimming cut 4 bases from V and 4 bases from J; bases unmatched to any gene: 11. The CDR3 contains 19 residues.

The chain employs TRBV10-3 and TRBJ2-2; 13 bases match TRBD2. J was trimmed by 5 bases and V by 4 bases; bases with no gene match: 7. This CDR3 spans 17 amino acids. Per the germline V gene, CDR1 is ENHRY and CDR2 is SYGVKD. The CDR3 sequence: CAISGGLAGAGTGELFF. Here the CDR3 DNA reads TGTGCCATCAGTGGTGGACTAGCGGGAGCGGGAACCGGGGAGCTGTTTTTT.

The chain uses TRBV4-3 and TRBJ1-1; TRBD1 matches 9 bases. Germline values: CDR1 LGHNA, CDR2 YSLEER. V shed 0 bases, J shed 6 bases, and the junction held 5 bases outside the gene matches. CDR3 length equals 15 residues. CDR3 bases: TGCGCCAGCAGCCAAGATGACAGGGGGTGGTCTGAAGCTTTCTTT. Protein product: CASSQDDRGWSEAFF.